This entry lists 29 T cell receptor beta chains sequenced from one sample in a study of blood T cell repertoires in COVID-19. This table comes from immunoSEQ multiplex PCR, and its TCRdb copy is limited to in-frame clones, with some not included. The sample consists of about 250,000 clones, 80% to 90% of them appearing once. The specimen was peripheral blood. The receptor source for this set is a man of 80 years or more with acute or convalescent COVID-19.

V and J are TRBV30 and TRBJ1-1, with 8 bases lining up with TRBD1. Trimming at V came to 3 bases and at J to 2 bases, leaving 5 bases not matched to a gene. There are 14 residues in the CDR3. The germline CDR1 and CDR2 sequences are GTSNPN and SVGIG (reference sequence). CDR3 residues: CAWRETGANTEAFF. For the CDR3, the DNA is TGTGCCTGGAGAGAGACAGGGGCCAACACTGAAGCTTTCTTT.

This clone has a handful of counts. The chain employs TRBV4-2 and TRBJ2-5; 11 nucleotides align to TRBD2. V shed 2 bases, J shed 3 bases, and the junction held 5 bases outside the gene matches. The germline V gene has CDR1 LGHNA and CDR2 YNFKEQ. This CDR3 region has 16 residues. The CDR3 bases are TGTGCCAGCAGCCAAAATCTAGCGGGAGGAGAAGAGACCCAGTACTTC. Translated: CASSQNLAGGEETQYF.

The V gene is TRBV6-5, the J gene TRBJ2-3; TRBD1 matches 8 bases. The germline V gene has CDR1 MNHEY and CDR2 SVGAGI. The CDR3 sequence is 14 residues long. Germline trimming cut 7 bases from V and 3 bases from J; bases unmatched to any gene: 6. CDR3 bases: TGTGCCAGCAAAATACAGGGGGGTACAGATACGCAGTATTTT. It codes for CASKIQGGTDTQYF.

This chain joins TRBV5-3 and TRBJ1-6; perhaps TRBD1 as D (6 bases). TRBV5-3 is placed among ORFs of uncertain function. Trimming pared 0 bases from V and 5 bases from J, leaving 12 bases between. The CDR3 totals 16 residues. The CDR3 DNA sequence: TGTGCCAGAAGCTTGGGAGAGGGGGGGCATAATTCACCCCTCCACTTT. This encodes CARSLGEGGHNSPLHF.

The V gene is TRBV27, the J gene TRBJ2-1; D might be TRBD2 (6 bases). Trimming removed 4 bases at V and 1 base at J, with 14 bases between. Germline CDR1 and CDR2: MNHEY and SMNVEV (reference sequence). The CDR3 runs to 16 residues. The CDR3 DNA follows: TGTGCCAGCAGTTGGGGAGGTAGGAGGTCCTACAATGAGCAGTTCTTC. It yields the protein CASSWGGRRSYNEQFF.

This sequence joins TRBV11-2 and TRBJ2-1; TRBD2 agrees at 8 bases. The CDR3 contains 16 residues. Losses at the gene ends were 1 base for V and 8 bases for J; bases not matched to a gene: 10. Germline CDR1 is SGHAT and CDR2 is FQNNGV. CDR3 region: CASSLARPAGVYEQFF. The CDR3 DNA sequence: TGTGCCAGCAGCTTAGCTAGGCCAGCGGGAGTTTATGAGCAGTTCTTC.

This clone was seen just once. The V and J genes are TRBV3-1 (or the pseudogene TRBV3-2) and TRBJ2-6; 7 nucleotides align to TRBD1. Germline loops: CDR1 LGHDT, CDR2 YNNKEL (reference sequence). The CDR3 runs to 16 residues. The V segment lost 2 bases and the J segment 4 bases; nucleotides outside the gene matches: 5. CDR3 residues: CASSQNRGWGANVLTF. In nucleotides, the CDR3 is TGTGCCAGCAGCCAAAACAGGGGTTGGGGGGCCAACGTCCTGACTTTC.

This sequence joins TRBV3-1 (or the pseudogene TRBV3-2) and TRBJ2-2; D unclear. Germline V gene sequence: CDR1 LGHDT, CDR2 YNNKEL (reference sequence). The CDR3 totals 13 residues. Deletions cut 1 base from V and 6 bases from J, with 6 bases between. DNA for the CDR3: TGTGCCAGCAGCCAAGTATTAGCCGGGGAGCTGTTTTTT. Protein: CASSQVLAGELFF.

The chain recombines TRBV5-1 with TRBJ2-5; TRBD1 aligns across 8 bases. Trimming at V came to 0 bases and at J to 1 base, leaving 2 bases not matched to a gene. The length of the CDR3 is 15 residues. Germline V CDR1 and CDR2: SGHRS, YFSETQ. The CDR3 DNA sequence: TGCGCCAGCAGCTTGGGACAGGGGTCCCAAGAGACCCAGTACTTC. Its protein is CASSLGQGSQETQYF.

The CDR3: CASSPTGLAVSTDTQYF. The CDR3 coding sequence is TGTGCCAGCTCCCCAACCGGGCTAGCGGTTAGCACAGATACGCAGTATTTT. The rearrangement joins TRBV18 to TRBJ2-3; TRBD2 agrees at 7 bases. CDR1 is KGHSH and CDR2 is LQKENI in the germline V gene. This CDR3 has 17 residues. Trimming took 6 bases from V and 0 from J; bases not matched to a gene: 12.

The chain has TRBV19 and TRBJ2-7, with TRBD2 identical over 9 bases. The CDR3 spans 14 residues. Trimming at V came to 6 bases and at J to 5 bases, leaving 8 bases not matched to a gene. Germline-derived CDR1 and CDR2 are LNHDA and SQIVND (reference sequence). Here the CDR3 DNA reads TGTGCCAGTAGGAGCGGGGGGCTTAACAACGAGCAGTACTTC. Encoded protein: CASRSGGLNNEQYF.

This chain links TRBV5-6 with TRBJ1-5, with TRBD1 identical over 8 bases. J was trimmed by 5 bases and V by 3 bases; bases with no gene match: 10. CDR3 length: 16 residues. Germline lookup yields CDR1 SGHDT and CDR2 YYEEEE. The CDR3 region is CASSSSRQGRDQPQHF. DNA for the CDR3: TGTGCCAGCAGCTCCTCGAGACAGGGGCGGGATCAGCCCCAGCATTTT.

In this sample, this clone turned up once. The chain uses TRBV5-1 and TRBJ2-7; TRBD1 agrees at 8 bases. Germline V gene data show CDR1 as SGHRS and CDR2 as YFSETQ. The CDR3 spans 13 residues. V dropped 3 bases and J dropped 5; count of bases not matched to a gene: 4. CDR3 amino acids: CASSWTGSDEQYF. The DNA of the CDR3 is TGCGCCAGCAGCTGGACAGGGAGTGACGAGCAGTACTTC.

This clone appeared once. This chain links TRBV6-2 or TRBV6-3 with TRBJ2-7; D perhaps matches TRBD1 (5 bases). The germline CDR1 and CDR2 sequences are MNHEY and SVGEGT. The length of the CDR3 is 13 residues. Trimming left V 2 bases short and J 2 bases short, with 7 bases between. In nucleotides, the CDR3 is TGTGCCAGCAGTTACGGGGCGGCCTACGAGCAGTACTTC. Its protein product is CASSYGAAYEQYF.

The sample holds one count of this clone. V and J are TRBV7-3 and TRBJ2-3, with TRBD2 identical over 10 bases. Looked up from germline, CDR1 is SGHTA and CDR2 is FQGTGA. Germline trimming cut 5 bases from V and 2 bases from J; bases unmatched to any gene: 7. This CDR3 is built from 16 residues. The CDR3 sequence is CASSPRLAGPTDTQYF. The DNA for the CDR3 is TGTGCCAGCAGCCCACGACTAGCGGGTCCCACAGATACGCAGTATTTT.

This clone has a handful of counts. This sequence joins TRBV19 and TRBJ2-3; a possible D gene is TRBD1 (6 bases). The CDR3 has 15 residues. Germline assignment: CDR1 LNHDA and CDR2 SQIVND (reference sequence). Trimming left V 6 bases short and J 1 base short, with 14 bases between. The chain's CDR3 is CASRRQAYGTDTQYF. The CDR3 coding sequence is TGTGCCAGTAGGAGACAGGCCTACGGCACAGATACGCAGTATTTT. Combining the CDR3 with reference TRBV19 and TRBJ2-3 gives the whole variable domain DGGITQSPKYLFRKEGQNVTLSCEQNLNHDAMYWYRQDPGQGLRLIYYSQIVNDFQKGDIAEGYSVSREKKESFPLTVTSAQKNPTAFYLCASRRQAYGTDTQYFGPGTRLTVL.

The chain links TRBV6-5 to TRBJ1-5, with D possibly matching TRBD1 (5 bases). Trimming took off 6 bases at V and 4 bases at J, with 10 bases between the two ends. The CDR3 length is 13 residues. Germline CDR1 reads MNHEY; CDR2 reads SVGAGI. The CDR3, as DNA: TGTGCCAGCAGCCCGAACAGGAATCAGCCCCAGCATTTT. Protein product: CASSPNRNQPQHF.

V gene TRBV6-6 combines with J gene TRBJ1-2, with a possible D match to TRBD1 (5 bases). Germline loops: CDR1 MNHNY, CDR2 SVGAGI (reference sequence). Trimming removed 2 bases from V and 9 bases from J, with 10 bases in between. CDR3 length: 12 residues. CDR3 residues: CASSYTQGRYTF. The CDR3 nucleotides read TGTGCCAGCAGTTACACGCAGGGTCGCTACACCTTC.

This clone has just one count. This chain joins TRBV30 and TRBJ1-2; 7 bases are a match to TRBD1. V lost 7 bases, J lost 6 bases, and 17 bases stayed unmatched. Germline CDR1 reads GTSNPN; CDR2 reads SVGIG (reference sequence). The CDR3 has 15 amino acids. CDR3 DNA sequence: TGTGCCTACGATGCCGAACAGGGGCTTACACATGGCTACACCTTC. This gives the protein CAYDAEQGLTHGYTF.

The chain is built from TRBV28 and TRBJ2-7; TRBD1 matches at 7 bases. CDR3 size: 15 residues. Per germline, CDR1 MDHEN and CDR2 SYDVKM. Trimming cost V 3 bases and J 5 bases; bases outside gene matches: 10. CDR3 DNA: TGTGCCAGCAGTTTGAGCGACAGGGACACCCACGAGCAGTACTTC. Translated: CASSLSDRDTHEQYF.

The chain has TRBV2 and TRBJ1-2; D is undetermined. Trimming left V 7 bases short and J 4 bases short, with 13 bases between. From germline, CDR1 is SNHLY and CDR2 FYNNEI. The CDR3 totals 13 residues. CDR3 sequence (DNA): TGTGCCAGCAAGTTAGACGGACTCTATGGCTACACCTTC. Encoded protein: CASKLDGLYGYTF.

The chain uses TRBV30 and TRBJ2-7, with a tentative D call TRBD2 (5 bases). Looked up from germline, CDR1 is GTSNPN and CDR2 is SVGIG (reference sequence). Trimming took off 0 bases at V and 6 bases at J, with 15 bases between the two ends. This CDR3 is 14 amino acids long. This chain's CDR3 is CAWSVSVPSSEQYF. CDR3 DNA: TGTGCCTGGAGTGTATCCGTTCCTAGCAGCGAGCAGTACTTC.

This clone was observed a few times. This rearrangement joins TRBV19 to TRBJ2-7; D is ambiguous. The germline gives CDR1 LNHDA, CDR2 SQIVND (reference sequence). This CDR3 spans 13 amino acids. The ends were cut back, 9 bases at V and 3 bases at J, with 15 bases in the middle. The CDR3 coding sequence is TGTGCCAGACACCCAAGACACCTCTACGAGCAGTACTTC. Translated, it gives CARHPRHLYEQYF.

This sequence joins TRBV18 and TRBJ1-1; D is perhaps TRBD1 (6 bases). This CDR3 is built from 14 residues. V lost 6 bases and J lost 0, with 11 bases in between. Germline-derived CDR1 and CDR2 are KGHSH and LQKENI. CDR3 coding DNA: TGTGCCAGCTCTTGGGGGACATTGAACACTGAAGCTTTCTTT. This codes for CASSWGTLNTEAFF.

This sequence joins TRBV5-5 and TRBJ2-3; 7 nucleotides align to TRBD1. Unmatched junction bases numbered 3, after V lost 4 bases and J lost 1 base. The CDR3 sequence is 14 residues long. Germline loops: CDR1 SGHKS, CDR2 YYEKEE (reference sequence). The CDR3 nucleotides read TGTGCCAGCAGCACCGGACAGGGCACAGATACGCAGTATTTT. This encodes CASSTGQGTDTQYF.

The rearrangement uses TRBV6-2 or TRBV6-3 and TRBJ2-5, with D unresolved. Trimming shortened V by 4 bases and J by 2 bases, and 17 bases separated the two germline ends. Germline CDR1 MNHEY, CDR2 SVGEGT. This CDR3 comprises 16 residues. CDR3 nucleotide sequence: TGTGCCAGCAGTTTTCATTCTAGGAGTTCTCAAGAGACCCAGTACTTC. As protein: CASSFHSRSSQETQYF.

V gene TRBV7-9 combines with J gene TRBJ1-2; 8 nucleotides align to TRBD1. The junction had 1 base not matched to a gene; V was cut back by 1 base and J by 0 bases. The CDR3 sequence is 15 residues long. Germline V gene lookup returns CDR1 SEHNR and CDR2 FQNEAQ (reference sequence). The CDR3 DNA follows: TGTGCCAGCAGCTTAGGACAGGGGCCTAACTATGGCTACACCTTC. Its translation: CASSLGQGPNYGYTF.

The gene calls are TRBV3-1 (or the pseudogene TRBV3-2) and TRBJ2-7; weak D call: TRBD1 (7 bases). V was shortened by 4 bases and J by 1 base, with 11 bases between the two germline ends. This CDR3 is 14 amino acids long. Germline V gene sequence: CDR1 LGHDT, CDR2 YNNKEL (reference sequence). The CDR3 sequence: CASSPRGQSYEQYF. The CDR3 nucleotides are TGTGCCAGCAGCCCGCGGGGACAGTCCTACGAGCAGTACTTC.

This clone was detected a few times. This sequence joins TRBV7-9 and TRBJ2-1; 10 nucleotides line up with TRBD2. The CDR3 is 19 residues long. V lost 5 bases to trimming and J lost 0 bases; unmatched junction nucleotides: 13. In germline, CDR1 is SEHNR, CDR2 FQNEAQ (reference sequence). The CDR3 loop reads CASSRLAGAAVSSYNEQFF. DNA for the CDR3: TGTGCCAGCAGCCGCCTAGCGGGAGCCGCGGTAAGCTCCTACAATGAGCAGTTCTTC.